This T cell receptor (beta chain) appears in the sequencing data of a study of blood T cell repertoires in COVID-19 (dated by TCRdb to the early 2020s). Regarding the study in general: Samples covering the acute and convalescent phases of COVID-19 were provided by collaborators in the United States, Italy and Spain. The prospective study material was composed of cDNA or gDNA derived from T cells, B-cell-depleted T cells, or PBMCs. Subjects who had been exposed to COVID-19, were actively infected with it, or had recovered from it provided the deeply sampled blood TCRbeta repertoires that made up the dataset. The repertoires were released in a freely available public database meant as a resource for research on the immune response to SARS-CoV-2. The samples were drawn from the first 160 participants of the ongoing ImmuneRACE study and from 1,200 or so subjects provided by 6 global collaborators. The sample metadata nearly always contained a de-identified subject ID, COVID-19 status, age in years and sex. Where available, HLA class I and class II types were obtained from metadata supplied by the sample provider rather than from assay-based typing.

This clone was observed a handful of times. This receptor's antigen is unknown. No base quality information exists; no much larger clone differs at one position. Each collaborating institution followed its own protocols to collect whole blood in K2EDTA tubes. For TCRbeta analysis, collaborators shipped samples in one of three forms: frozen whole blood, isolated PBMCs, or DNA extracted from either of those sample types. CDR1 SNHLY and CDR2 FYNNEI were looked up in the germline V gene. V is pared back by 3 bases and J by 8 bases, with 13 bases lying between the germline termini. The CDR3 has 13 amino acids, counting the end cysteine and phenylalanine. The sequence is cut down to CDR3 DNA, 39 bases in frame from base 1. Study-level results and caveats: Clinical and demographic metadata were provided uncurated, with the amount varying by source and participant.

TCRbeta CDR3 regions were amplified from genomic DNA by means of the immunoSEQ Assay, a bias-controlled multiplex PCR. The paper's data handling went like this. The number of nucleated cells in each sample was estimated by amplification of reference gene primers within the assay. To quantify the absolute abundance of each unique TCRbeta CDR3 rearrangement, sequence reads were collapsed and filtered. For each sample, productive Simpson clonality was calculated as the square root of Simpson's diversity index over productive rearrangements. Drawn from immuneACCESS, this table holds only the in-frame rearrangements with V and J called that TCRdb kept. Clones are partly lost; checked studies trace under half to an unresolved V gene and leave the rest unexplained. V, J and clone size were drawn from that table, and D and trimming were deduced from the DNA. In this sample the table shows a few hundred thousand clones, roughly 85% of which occur a single time. The ten largest clonotypes hold 8% to 13% of the sample.

In this chain, TRBV2 is recombined with TRBJ1-2; too little of a D gene remains to name it. Input material: peripheral blood. This receptor was obtained from a woman aged 70-85 years with acute or convalescent COVID-19. This receptor has the CDR3 CASSDRGFGGYTF. Here is the DNA: TGTGCCAGCAGTGATCGAGGTTTCGGGGGCTACACCTTC.